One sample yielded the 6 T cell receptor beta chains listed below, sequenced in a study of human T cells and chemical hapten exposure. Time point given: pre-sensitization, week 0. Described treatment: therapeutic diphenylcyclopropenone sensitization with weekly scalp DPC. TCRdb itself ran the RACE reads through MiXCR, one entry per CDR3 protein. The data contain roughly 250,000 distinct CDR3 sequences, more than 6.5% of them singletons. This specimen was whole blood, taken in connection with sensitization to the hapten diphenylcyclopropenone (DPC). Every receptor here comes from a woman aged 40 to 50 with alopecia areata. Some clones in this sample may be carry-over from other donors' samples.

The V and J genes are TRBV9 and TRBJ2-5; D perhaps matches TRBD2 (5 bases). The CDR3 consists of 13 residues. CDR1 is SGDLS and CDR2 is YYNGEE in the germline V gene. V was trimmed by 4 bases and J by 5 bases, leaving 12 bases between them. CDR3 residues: CASSWGEWETQYF. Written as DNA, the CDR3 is TGTGCCAGCAGCTGGGGAGAGTGGGAGACCCAGTACTTC.

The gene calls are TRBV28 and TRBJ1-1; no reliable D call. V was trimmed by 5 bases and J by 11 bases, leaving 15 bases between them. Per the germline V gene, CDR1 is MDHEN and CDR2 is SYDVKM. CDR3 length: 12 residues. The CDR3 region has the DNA TGTGCCAGCAGTACTCGGGCCCTCCGGGCTTTCTTT. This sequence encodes CASSTRALRAFF.

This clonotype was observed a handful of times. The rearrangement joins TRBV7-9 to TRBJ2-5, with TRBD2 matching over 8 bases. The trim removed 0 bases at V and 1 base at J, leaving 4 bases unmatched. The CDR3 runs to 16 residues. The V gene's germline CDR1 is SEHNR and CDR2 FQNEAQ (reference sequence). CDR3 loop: CASSLASGSSQETQYF. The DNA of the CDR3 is TGTGCCAGCAGCTTAGCAAGCGGGAGTTCCCAAGAGACCCAGTACTTC.

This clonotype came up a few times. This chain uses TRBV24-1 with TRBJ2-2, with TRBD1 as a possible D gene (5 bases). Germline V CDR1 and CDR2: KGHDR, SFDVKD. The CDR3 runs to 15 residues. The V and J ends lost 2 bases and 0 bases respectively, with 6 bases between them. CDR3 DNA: TGTGCCACCAGTGATTCCAGGGCGAACACCGGGGAGCTGTTTTTT. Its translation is CATSDSRANTGELFF.

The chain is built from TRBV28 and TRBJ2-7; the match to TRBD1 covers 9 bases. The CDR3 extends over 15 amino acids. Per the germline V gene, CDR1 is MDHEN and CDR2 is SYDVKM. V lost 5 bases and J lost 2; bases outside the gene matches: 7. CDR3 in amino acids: CASSTTGQGTYEQYF. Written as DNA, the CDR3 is TGTGCCAGCAGTACCACGGGACAGGGAACCTACGAGCAGTACTTC. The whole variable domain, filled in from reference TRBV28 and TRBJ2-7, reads DVKVTQSSRYLVKRTGEKVFLECVQDMDHENMFWYRQDPGLGLRLIYFSYDVKMKEKGDIPEGYSVSREKKERFSLILESASTNQTSMYLCASSTTGQGTYEQYFGPGTRLTVT.

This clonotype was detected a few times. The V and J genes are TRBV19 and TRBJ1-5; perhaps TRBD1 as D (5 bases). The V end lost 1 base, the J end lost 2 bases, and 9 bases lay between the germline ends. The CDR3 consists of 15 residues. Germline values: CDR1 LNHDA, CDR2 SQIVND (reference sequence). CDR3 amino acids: CASSIVQGGNQPQHF. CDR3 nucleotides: TGTGCCAGTAGTATAGTCCAGGGAGGCAATCAGCCCCAGCATTTT.